A single T cell receptor beta chain is shown here with its context. These data belong to a study of blood T cell repertoires in COVID-19. Overall study context: Collection of acute and convalescent COVID-19 samples took place in the United States, Italy and Spain. T cells, B-cell-depleted T cells, or PBMCs provided the cDNA or gDNA that served as material.

TCRdb's copy holds only in-frame clones and misses some; the assay was immunoSEQ multiplex PCR. Of about 220,000 clones in the sample, less than 90% are singletons; the top ten hold approximately 5%. The length of the CDR3 is 13 residues. The germline V and J ends were trimmed by 3 bases and 1 base, with 6 bases remaining between them. Sequencing input: peripheral blood. The TCR comes from a woman in her sixties or seventies who had recovered from COVID-19. The genes are TRBV12-3 or TRBV12-4 and TRBJ1-1; D gene unclear. CDR3 in amino acids: CASSLTWNTEAFF. The CDR3 nucleotides read TGTGCCAGCAGTTTGACTTGGAACACTGAAGCTTTCTTT.